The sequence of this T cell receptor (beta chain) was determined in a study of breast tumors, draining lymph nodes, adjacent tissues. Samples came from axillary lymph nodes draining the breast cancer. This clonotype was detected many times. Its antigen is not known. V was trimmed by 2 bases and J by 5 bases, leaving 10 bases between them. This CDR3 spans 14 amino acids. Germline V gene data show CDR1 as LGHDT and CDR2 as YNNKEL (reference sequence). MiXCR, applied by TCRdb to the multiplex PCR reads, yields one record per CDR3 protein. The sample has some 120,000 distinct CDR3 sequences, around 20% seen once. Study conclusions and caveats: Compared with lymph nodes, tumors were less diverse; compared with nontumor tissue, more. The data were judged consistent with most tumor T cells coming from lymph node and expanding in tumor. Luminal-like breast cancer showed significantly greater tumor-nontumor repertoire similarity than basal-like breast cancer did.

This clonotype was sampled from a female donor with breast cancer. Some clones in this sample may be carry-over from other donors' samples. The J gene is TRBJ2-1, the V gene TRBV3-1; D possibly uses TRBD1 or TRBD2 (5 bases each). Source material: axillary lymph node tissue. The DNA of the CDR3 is TGTGCCAGCAGCCAACACGGGGCCCACAATGAGCAGTTCTTC. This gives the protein CASSQHGAHNEQFF.